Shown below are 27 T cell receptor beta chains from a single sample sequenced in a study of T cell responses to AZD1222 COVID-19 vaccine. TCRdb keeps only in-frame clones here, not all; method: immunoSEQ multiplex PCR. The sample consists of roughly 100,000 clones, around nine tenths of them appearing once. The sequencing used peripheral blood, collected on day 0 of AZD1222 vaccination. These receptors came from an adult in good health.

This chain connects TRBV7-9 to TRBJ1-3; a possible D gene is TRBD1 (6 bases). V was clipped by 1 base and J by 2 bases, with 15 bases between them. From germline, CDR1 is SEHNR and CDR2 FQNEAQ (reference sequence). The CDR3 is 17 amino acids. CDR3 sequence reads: CASSLGYRGAPGNTIYF. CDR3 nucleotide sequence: TGTGCCAGCAGCTTAGGGTATCGGGGGGCGCCTGGAAACACCATATATTTT.

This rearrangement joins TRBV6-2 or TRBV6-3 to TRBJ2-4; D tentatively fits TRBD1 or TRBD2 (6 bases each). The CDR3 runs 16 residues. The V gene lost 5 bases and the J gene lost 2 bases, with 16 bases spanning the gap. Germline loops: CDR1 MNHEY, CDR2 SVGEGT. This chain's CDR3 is CASSLRLGGTKNIQYF. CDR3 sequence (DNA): TGTGCCAGCAGTCTAAGACTAGGGGGGACCAAAAACATTCAGTACTTC.

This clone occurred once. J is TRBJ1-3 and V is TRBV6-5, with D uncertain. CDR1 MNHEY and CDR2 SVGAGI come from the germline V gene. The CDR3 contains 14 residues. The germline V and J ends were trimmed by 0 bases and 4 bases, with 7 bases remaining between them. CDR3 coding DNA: TGTGCCAGCAGTTACTCGACGGCAGGAAACACCATATATTTT. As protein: CASSYSTAGNTIYF.

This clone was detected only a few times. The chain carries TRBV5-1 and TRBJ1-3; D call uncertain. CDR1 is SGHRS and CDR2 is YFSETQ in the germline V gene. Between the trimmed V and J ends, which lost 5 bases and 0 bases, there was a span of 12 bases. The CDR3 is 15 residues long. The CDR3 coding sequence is TGCGCCAGCAGGTTCGGACTGAGCTCTGGAAACACCATATATTTT. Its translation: CASRFGLSSGNTIYF.

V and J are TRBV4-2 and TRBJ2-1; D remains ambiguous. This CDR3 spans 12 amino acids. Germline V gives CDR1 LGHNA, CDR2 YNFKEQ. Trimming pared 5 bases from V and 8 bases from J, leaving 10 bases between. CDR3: CASSSFGDEQFF. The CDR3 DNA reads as TGTGCCAGCAGCTCCTTCGGCGATGAGCAGTTCTTC.

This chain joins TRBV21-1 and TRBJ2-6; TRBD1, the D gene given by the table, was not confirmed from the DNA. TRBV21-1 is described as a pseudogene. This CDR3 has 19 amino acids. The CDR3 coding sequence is TGTGCCAGCAGCAAAGGGGAACAGGCGGAATTCTCTGGGGCCAACGTCCTGACTTTC. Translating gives CASSKGEQAEFSGANVLTF.

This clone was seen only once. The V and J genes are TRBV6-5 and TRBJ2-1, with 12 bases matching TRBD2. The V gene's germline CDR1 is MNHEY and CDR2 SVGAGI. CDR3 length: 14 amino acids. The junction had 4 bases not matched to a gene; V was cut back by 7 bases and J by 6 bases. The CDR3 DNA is TGTGCCAGCATGTCACTAGCGGGAGGCAATGAGCAGTTCTTC. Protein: CASMSLAGGNEQFF.

In nucleotides, the CDR3 is TGTGCCAGCAGCCAAGCCGGACAGGGTAATGGAAACACCATATATTTT. Its protein product is CASSQAGQGNGNTIYF. The V gene is TRBV3-1 (or the pseudogene TRBV3-2), the J gene TRBJ1-3; 8 positions agree with TRBD1. J gave up 3 bases and V 1 base, and 5 bases lay outside the gene matches. CDR3 length equals 16 residues. Looked up from germline, CDR1 is LGHDT and CDR2 is YNNKEL (reference sequence).

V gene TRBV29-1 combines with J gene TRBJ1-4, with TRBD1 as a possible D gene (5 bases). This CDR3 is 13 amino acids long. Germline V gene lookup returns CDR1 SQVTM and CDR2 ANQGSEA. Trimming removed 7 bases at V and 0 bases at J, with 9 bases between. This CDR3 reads CSAGTATNEKLFF. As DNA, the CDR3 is TGCAGCGCTGGGACGGCAACTAATGAAAAACTGTTTTTT.

CDR3 DNA sequence: TGCGCCAGCAGCCAAGATCGGGGCAGGAGCTCTGGAAACACCATATATTTT. Protein product: CASSQDRGRSSGNTIYF. V and J are TRBV4-1 and TRBJ1-3; D might be TRBD1 (5 bases). V shed 0 bases and J shed 0 bases, with 12 bases lying between them. In germline, CDR1 is MGHRA, CDR2 YSYEKL. This CDR3 is built from 17 residues.

CDR3 protein: CATSEPQRTGGADTQYF. The CDR3 DNA follows: TGTGCCACCTCCGAACCCCAGAGGACAGGGGGCGCCGATACGCAGTATTTT. The rearrangement uses TRBV7-2 and TRBJ2-3, with 11 positions matching TRBD1. The CDR3 runs to 17 residues. The germline CDR1 and CDR2 sequences are SGHTA and FQGNSA. V shed 10 bases, J shed 6 bases, and the junction held 18 bases outside the gene matches.

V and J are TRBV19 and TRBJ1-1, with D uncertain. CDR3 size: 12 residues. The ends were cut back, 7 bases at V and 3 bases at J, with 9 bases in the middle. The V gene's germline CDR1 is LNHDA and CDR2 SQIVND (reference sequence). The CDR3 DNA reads TGTGCCAGTACCTTTAGGGACACTGAAGCTTTCTTT. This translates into CASTFRDTEAFF.

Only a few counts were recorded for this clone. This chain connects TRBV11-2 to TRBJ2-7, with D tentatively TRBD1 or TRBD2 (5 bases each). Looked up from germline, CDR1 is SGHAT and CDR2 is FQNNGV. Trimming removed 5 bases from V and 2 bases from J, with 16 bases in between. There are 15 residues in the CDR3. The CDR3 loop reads CASSQGPNVPYEQYF. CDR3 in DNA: TGTGCCAGCAGCCAGGGACCTAACGTTCCCTACGAGCAGTACTTC.

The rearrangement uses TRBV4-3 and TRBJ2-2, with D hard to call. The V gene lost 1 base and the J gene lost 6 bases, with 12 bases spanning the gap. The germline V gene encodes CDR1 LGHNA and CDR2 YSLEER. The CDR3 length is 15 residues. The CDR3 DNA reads TGCGCCAGCAGCCAAGCCCACGTGGCGGCCGGGGAGCTGTTTTTT. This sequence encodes CASSQAHVAAGELFF.

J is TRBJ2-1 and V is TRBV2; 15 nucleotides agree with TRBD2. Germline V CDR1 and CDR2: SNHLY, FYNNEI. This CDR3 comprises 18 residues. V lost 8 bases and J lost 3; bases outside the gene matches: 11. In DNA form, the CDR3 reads TGTGCCAGCGCGAGGGGGACTAGCGGGGGGCCCCTCTACAATGAGCAGTTCTTC. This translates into CASARGTSGGPLYNEQFF.

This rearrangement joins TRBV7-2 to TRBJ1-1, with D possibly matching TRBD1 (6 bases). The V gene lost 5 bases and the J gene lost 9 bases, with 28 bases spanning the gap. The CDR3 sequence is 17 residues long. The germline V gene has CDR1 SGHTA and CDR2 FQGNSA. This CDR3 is CASSAYRGARSVRKAFF. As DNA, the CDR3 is TGTGCCAGCAGCGCATATCGGGGGGCGCGGAGTGTTCGGAAAGCTTTCTTT.

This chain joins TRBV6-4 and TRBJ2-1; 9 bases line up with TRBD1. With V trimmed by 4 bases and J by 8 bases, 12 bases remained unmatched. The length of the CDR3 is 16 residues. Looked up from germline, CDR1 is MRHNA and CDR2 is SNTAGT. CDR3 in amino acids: CASSVEVGQGWDEQFF. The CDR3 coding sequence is TGTGCCAGCAGTGTCGAGGTTGGACAGGGGTGGGATGAGCAGTTCTTC.

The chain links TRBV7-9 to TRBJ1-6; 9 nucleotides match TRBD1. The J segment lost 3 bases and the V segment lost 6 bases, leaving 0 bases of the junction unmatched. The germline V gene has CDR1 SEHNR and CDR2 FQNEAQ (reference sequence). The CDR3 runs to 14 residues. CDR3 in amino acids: CASRGQGYNSPLHF. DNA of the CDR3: TGTGCCAGCAGGGGACAGGGCTATAATTCACCCCTCCACTTT.

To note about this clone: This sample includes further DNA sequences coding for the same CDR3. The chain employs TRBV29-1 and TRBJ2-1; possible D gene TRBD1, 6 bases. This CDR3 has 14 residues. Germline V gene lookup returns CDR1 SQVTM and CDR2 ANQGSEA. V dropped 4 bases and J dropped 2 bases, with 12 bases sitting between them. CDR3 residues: CSVGRTGTYNEQFF. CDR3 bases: TGCAGCGTTGGCAGAACAGGGACCTACAATGAGCAGTTCTTC.

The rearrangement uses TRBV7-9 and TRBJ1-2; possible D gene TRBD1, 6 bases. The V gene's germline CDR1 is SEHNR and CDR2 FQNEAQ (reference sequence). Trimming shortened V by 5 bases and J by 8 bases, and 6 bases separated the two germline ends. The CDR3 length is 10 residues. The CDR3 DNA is TGTGCCAGCAGCCAGGGGGGCTACACCTTC. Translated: CASSQGGYTF.

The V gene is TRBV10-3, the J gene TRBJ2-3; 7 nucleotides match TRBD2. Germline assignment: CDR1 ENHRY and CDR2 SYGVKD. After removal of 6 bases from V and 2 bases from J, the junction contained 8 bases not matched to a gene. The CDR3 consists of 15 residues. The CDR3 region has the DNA TGTGCCATCAGCCCGTCGACTAGCCCCACAGATACGCAGTATTTT. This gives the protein CAISPSTSPTDTQYF.

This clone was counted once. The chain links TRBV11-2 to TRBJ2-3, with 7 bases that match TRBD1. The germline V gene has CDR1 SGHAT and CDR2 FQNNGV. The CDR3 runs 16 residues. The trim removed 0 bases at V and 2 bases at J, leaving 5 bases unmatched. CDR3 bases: TGTGCCAGCAGCTTAGATCAGGGGGTAGTCACAGATACGCAGTATTTT. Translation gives CASSLDQGVVTDTQYF. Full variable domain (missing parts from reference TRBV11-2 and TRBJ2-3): EAGVAQSPRYKIIEKRQSVAFWCNPISGHATLYWYQQILGQGPKLLIQFQNNGVVDDSQLPKDRFSAERLKGVDSTLKIQPAKLEDSAVYLCASSLDQGVVTDTQYFGPGTRLTVL.

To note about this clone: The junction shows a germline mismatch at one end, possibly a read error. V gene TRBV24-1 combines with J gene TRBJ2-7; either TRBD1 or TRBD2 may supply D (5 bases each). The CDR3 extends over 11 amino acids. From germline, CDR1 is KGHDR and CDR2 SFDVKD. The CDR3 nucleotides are TGTGCCACCAGTTCCGGGACGGCTCTGGACTTC. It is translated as CATSSGTALDF.

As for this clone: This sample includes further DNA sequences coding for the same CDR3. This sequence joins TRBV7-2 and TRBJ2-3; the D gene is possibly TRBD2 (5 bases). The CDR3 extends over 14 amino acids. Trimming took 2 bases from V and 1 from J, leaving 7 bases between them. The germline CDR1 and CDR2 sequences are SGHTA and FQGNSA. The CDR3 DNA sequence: TGTGCCAGCAGCTTATCGCGGGGCACAGATACGCAGTATTTT. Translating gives CASSLSRGTDTQYF.

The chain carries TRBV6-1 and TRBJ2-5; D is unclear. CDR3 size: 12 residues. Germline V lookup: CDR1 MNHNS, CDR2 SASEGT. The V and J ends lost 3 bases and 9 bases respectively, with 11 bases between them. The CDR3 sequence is CASSDFRPPQYF. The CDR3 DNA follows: TGTGCCAGCAGTGATTTCAGACCTCCCCAGTACTTC.

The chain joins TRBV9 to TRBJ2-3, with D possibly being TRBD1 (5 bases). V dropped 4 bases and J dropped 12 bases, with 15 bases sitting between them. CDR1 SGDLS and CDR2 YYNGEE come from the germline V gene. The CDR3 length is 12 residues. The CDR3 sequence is CASSPSRGYQYF. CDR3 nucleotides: TGTGCCAGCAGCCCCTCAAGGGGATACCAGTATTTT. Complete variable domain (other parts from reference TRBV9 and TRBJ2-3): DSGVTQTPKHLITATGQRVTLRCSPRSGDLSVYWYQQSLDQGLQFLIQYYNGEERAKGNILERFSAQQFPDLHSELNLSSLELGDSALYFCASSPSRGYQYFGPGTRLTVL.

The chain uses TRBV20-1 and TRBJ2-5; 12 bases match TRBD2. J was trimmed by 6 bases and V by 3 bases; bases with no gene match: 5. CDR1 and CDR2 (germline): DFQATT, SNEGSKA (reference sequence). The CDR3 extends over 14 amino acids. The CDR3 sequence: CSASPSGREKTQYF. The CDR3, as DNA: TGCAGTGCTAGTCCTAGCGGGAGGGAAAAGACCCAGTACTTC.